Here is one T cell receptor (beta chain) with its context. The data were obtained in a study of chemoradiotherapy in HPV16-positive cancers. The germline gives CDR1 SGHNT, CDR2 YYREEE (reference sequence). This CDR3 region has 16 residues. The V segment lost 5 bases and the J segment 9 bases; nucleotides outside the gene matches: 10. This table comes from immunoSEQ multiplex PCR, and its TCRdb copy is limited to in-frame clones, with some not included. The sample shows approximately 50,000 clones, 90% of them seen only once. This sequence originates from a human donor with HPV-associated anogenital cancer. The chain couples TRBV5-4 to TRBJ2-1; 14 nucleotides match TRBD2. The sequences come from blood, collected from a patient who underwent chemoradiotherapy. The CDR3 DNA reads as TGTGCCAGCAGTTTTAGACTAGCGGGAGGGTTGGGTGAGCAGTTCTTC. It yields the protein CASSFRLAGGLGEQFF.